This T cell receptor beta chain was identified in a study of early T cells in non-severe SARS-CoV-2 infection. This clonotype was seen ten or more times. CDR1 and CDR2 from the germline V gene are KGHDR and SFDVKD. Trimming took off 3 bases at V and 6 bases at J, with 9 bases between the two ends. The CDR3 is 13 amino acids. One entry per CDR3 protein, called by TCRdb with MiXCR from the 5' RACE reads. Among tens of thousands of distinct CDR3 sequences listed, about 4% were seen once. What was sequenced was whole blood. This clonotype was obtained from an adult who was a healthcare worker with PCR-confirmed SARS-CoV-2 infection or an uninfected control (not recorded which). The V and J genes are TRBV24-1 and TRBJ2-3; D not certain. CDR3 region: CATSDIVWDTQYF. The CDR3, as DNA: TGTGCCACCAGTGATATAGTTTGGGATACGCAGTATTTT.